This T cell receptor (beta chain) was captured in a study of post-analysis software for immune sequencing data. TCR beta libraries were prepared from cDNA with unique molecular identifiers. One entry per CDR3 protein, called by TCRdb with MiXCR from the PCR reads. The sample yields about 400,000 distinct CDR3 sequences, about a third seen once. The study, taken as a whole, reports: Comparison of patients with controls showed a handful of TRBV segments more frequent in patients, TRBV5-6, TRBV5-1 and TRBV20-1 among them.

This clonotype was observed a few times. What it binds is unknown. Germline CDR1 DFQATT, CDR2 SNEGSKA (reference sequence). Trimming stripped 6 bases from V and 1 base from J, with 18 bases between. There are 15 residues in the CDR3. What was sequenced was blood. The sequence came from a girl aged 10-17 years with multiple sclerosis. The chain is built from TRBV20-1 and TRBJ1-1; D ambiguous. CDR3 protein: CSAAKAGMENTEAFF. Here the CDR3 DNA reads TGCAGTGCGGCGAAAGCGGGAATGGAGAACACTGAAGCTTTCTTT.